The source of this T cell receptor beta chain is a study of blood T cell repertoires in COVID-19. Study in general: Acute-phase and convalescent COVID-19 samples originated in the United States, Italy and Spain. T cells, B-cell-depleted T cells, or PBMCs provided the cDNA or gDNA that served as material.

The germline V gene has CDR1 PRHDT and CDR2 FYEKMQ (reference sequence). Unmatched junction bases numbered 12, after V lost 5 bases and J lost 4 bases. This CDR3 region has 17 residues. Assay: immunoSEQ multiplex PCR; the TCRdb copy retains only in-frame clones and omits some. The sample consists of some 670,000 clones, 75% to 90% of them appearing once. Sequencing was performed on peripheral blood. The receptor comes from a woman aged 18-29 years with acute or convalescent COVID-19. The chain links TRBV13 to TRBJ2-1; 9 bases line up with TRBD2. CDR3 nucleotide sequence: TGTGCCAGCAGCCCGTTGCTGGCGGGGGGGCCTTACAATGAGCAGTTCTTC. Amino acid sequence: CASSPLLAGGPYNEQFF. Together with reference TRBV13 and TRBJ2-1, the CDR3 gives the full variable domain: AAGVIQSPRHLIKEKRETATLKCYPIPRHDTVYWYQQGPGQDPQFLISFYEKMQSDKGSIPDRFSAQQFSDYHSELNMSSLELGDSALYFCASSPLLAGGPYNEQFFGPGTRLTVL.